This T cell receptor beta chain was obtained from a study of T cells in Graves' hyperthyroidism and ophthalmopathy. RNA transcripts were the template for amplifying TCR beta CDR3 regions. Using the HTBI primer set, a first-round RT-PCR was run on the TCR CDR3. TCRdb reprocessed the multiplex PCR reads via MiXCR and lists one record per CDR3 protein. The table lists 250,000 to 300,000 distinct CDR3 sequences, roughly 15% of them singletons, with almost 8% in the top ten. The CDR3 has 15 residues. V was pared by 4 bases and J by 4 bases, with 13 bases between. Germline CDR1 and CDR2: LGHDT and YNNKEL (reference sequence).

The sample comprised blood. This TCR derives from a woman aged 25 to 39 with Graves' hyperthyroidism that later progressed to Graves' ophthalmopathy. The V and J genes are TRBV3-1 and TRBJ2-2; a possible D gene is TRBD1 (6 bases). CDR3: CASSPRGGGTGELFF. CDR3 nucleotides: TGTGCCAGCAGCCCCAGGGGCGGCGGCACCGGGGAGCTGTTTTTT.